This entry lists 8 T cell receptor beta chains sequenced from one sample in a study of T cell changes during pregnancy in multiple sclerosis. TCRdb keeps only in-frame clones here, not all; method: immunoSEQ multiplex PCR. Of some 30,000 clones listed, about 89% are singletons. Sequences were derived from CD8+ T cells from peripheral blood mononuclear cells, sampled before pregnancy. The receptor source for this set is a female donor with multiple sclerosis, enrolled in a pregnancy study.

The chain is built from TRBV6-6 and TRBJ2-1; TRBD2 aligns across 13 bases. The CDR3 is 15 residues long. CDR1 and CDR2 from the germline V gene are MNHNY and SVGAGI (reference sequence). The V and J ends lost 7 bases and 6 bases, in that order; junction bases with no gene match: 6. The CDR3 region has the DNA TGTGCCAGCATCTTACTAGCGGGGGGGGGCAATGAGCAGTTCTTC. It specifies CASILLAGGGNEQFF.

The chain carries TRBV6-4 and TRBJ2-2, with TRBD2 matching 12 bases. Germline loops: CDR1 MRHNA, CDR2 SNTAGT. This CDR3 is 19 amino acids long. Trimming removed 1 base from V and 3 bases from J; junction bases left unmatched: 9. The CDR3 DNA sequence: TGTGCCAGCAGTGACTTGCCTAGCGGGGGGGCCCCCCACACCGGGGAGCTGTTTTTT. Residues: CASSDLPSGGAPHTGELFF.

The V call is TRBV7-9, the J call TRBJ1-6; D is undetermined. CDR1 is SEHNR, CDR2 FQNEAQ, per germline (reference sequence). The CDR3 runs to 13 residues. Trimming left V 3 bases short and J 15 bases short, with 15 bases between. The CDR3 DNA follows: TGTGCCAGCAGCTTGAAAACGGGAGGTGGCCTCCACTTT. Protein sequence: CASSLKTGGGLHF.

Here the CDR3 reads CASSLRYSNQPQHF. The CDR3, as DNA: TGTGCCAGCAGTTTACGGTATAGCAATCAGCCCCAGCATTTT. The chain recombines TRBV27 with TRBJ1-5, with D unclear. Trimming cost V 2 bases and J 0 bases, with 5 bases left between them. The CDR3 is made up of 14 amino acids. Germline-derived CDR1 and CDR2 are MNHEY and SMNVEV (reference sequence).

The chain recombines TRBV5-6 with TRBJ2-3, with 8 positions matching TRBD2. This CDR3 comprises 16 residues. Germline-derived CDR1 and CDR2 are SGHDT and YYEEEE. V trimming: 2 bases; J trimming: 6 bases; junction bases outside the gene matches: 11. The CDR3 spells CASSLPGGGTWDTQYF. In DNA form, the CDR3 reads TGTGCCAGCAGCTTACCCGGGGGGGGGACGTGGGATACGCAGTATTTT.

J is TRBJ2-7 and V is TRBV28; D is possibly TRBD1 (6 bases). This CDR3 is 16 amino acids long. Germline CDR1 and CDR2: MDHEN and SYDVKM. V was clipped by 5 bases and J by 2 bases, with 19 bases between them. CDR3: CASSRTWGPSTYEQYF. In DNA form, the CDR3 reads TGTGCCAGCAGTCGTACCTGGGGGCCTTCCACCTACGAGCAGTACTTC.

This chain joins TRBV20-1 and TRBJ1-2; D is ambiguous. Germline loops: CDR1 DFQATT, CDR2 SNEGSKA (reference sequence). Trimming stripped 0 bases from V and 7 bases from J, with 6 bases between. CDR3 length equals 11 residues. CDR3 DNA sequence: TGCAGTGCTAGAGATCACAGTGGCTACACCTTC. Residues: CSARDHSGYTF.

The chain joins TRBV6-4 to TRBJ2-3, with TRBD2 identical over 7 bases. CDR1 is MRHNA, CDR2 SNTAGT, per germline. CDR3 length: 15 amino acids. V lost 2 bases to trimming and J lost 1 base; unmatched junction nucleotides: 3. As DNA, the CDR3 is TGTGCCAGCAGTGACGAGGCGGGGGGCACAGATACGCAGTATTTT. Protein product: CASSDEAGGTDTQYF.